A single sample is the source of the 12 T cell receptor beta chains below, sequenced in a study of blood T cell repertoires in COVID-19. Here immunoSEQ multiplex PCR was the method, and the copy in TCRdb shows in-frame clones only, minus some. This table holds 190,000 or so clones, around nine tenths found once. Sequenced sample: peripheral blood. These receptors were taken from a man aged 55-75 years who had recovered from COVID-19.

The chain recombines TRBV18 with TRBJ1-1; D not certain. The CDR3 spans 14 residues. Germline values: CDR1 KGHSH, CDR2 LQKENI. The germline V and J ends were trimmed by 6 bases and 1 base, with 12 bases remaining between them. The CDR3 region has the DNA TGTGCCAGCTCCCGCGGCCGAGAGAACACTGAAGCTTTCTTT. Protein: CASSRGRENTEAFF.

The chain couples TRBV7-9 to TRBJ2-1; maybe TRBD2 (6 bases). The CDR3 has 15 residues. V lost 4 bases, J lost 2 bases, and 12 bases lay in between. Germline V CDR1 and CDR2: SEHNR, FQNEAQ (reference sequence). DNA of the CDR3: TGTGCCAGCAGCTCAGGGCGGGGCCCCTACAATGAGCAGTTCTTC. Translated, it gives CASSSGRGPYNEQFF.

The J gene is TRBJ2-7, the V gene TRBV28; TRBD2 might be the D (5 bases). V shed 9 bases and J shed 4 bases, with 22 bases lying between them. In germline, CDR1 is MDHEN, CDR2 SYDVKM. The CDR3 has 15 amino acids. The CDR3 here is CASRGSRRSSYEQYF. CDR3 nucleotide sequence: TGTGCCAGTCGAGGGAGCCGCCGCTCTTCATACGAGCAGTACTTC.

The chain has TRBV6-2 or TRBV6-3 and TRBJ1-6; D might be TRBD1 (5 bases). The ends were cut back, 0 bases at V and 0 bases at J, with 15 bases in the middle. The germline CDR1 and CDR2 sequences are MNHEY and SVGEGT. This CDR3 contains 19 residues. The CDR3 reads CASSYSGGSESSYNSPLHF. Here the CDR3 DNA reads TGTGCCAGCAGTTACTCGGGGGGATCTGAGAGCTCCTATAATTCACCCCTCCACTTT.

As DNA, the CDR3 is TGCGCCAGCAGCCTGGGGACAGGGGGCACGGAGACCCAGTACTTC. Translating it yields CASSLGTGGTETQYF. The V and J genes are TRBV5-1 and TRBJ2-5; 12 bases match TRBD1. Germline V gene data show CDR1 as SGHRS and CDR2 as YFSETQ. The CDR3 extends over 15 amino acids. Trimming took 4 bases from V and 5 from J; bases not matched to a gene: 6.

The V and J genes are TRBV5-6 and TRBJ2-7; the D gene is possibly TRBD2 (5 bases). The CDR3 length is 14 residues. Germline V CDR1 and CDR2: SGHDT, YYEEEE. Trimming stripped 5 bases from V and 5 bases from J, with 17 bases between. CDR3 residues: CASRPPGPGNEQYF. CDR3 in DNA: TGTGCCAGCAGACCGCCGGGCCCGGGGAACGAGCAGTACTTC.

The chain combines TRBV18 with TRBJ1-1; D possibly corresponds to TRBD1 (6 bases). CDR3 size: 15 residues. CDR1 and CDR2 (germline): KGHSH, LQKENI. V was trimmed by 5 bases and J by 1 base, leaving 14 bases between them. The CDR3 region is CASSELPRGNTEAFF. The CDR3 DNA reads as TGTGCCAGCTCAGAACTCCCCAGGGGGAACACTGAAGCTTTCTTT.

As regards this clone: The sample carries other DNA sequences with the same CDR3. The rearrangement uses TRBV28 and TRBJ1-2, with D uncertain. The CDR3 covers 12 residues. The germline V gene encodes CDR1 MDHEN and CDR2 SYDVKM. V lost 3 bases and J lost 4, with 6 bases in between. The CDR3 loop is CASSLSVYGYTF. The CDR3 bases are TGTGCCAGCAGTTTGTCGGTCTATGGCTACACCTTC.

V usage is TRBV9 and J usage is TRBJ2-5; 7 bases are a match to TRBD1. Germline V gene sequence: CDR1 SGDLS, CDR2 YYNGEE. This CDR3 contains 14 residues. The V and J ends lost 4 bases and 2 bases, in that order; junction bases with no gene match: 5. The CDR3 DNA sequence: TGTGCCAGCAGCCCGGGGACAGCGCAAGAGACCCAGTACTTC. Protein sequence: CASSPGTAQETQYF.

This clone was seen a single time. This rearrangement joins TRBV18 to TRBJ1-1; the D gene is possibly TRBD1 (6 bases). Germline V lookup: CDR1 KGHSH, CDR2 LQKENI. V shed 2 bases and J shed 0 bases, with 10 bases lying between them. The CDR3 is 15 amino acids. The CDR3 DNA reads TGTGCCAGCTCACCAGGACAGACGATGAACACTGAAGCTTTCTTT. Its translation: CASSPGQTMNTEAFF.

The CDR3 region is CASSSPAASSYNEQFF. The CDR3 DNA reads as TGTGCCAGCAGTTCCCCTGCGGCGAGCTCCTACAATGAGCAGTTCTTC. The chain joins TRBV28 to TRBJ2-1; no clear D. The germline CDR1 and CDR2 sequences are MDHEN and SYDVKM. CDR3 length: 16 residues. Trimming cost V 4 bases and J 0 bases, with 13 bases left between them.

The chain couples TRBV19 to TRBJ1-2; no clear D gene. V lost 4 bases and J 4 bases, leaving 16 bases between the germline ends. The CDR3 extends over 15 amino acids. Germline CDR1 and CDR2: LNHDA and SQIVND (reference sequence). CDR3 bases: TGTGCCAGTAGTAGCACTCCGACGGAGGGCTATGGCTACACCTTC. Translated: CASSSTPTEGYGYTF.